Below, 16 T cell receptor beta chains from the same sample are listed, as sequenced in a study of shared clonotypes between healthy human individuals. TCRdb's copy holds only in-frame clones and misses some; the assay was immunoSEQ multiplex PCR. The sample lists over 400,000 clones, 65% to 85% seen once, with roughly 13% in the top ten. The sequenced sample was PBMCs. These receptors all stem from a woman between 40 and 50 years old in good health. Some clones in this sample may be carry-over from other donors' samples.

V usage is TRBV7-9 and J usage is TRBJ1-1; the D gene is possibly TRBD1 (6 bases). CDR1 and CDR2 from the germline V gene are SEHNR and FQNEAQ (reference sequence). The V end was cut by 5 bases, the J end by 5 bases, with 18 bases between. This CDR3 is built from 15 residues. In DNA, the CDR3 is TGTGCCAGCAGCCCCCGGGGGGGGCTAGAAACTGAAGCTTTCTTT. This translates into CASSPRGGLETEAFF.

The chain is built from TRBV27 and TRBJ2-2; perhaps TRBD1 as D (7 bases). CDR3 length equals 14 residues. The germline V gene encodes CDR1 MNHEY and CDR2 SMNVEV (reference sequence). Trimming took 3 bases from V and 7 from J, leaving 12 bases between them. The CDR3 sequence is CASSFDREVGELFF. The CDR3 DNA reads TGTGCCAGCAGTTTTGACAGGGAGGTCGGGGAGCTGTTTTTT.

This chain links TRBV15 with TRBJ2-1, with D possibly TRBD2 on 7 matching bases. The CDR3 consists of 14 residues. CDR1 is LNHNV and CDR2 is YYDKDF in the germline V gene (reference sequence). V shed 9 bases and J shed 7 bases, with 19 bases lying between them. The CDR3 nucleotides read TGTGCCACAGGGGGAGGGGGGCTTCGAAATGAGCAGTTCTTC. Protein sequence: CATGGGGLRNEQFF.

V usage is TRBV5-5 and J usage is TRBJ1-1, with TRBD1 identical over 7 bases. In germline, CDR1 is SGHKS, CDR2 YYEKEE (reference sequence). The V gene end was trimmed by 3 bases and the J gene end by 1 base; junction bases not matched to a gene: 3. The CDR3 extends over 14 amino acids. CDR3 coding DNA: TGTGCCAGCAGCTCACGGACAGGGAACACTGAAGCTTTCTTT. Its protein product is CASSSRTGNTEAFF.

This clone came up a few times. This likely reflects a read error, since a far larger clone is one base away. The CDR3 DNA sequence: TGTGCCAGCAGTGAAGCGCAGGGGGCGGGTCAGCCCCAGCATTTT. Translation: CASSEAQGAGQPQHF. J is TRBJ1-5 and V is TRBV6-1; 8 bases agree with TRBD1. With V trimmed by 0 bases and J by 6 bases, 4 bases remained unmatched. CDR3 size: 15 residues. Germline V gene lookup returns CDR1 MNHNS and CDR2 SASEGT.

The chain carries TRBV10-3 and TRBJ2-1; no firm D call. Germline-derived CDR1 and CDR2 are ENHRY and SYGVKD. The V and J ends lost 2 bases and 4 bases respectively, with 15 bases between them. The CDR3 has 16 amino acids. CDR3 loop: CAISETTSTAYNEQFF. The CDR3, as DNA: TGTGCCATCAGTGAGACCACCTCGACGGCTTACAATGAGCAGTTCTTC.

The CDR3, as DNA: TGTGCCTGGAGTAGAGGGTTGGCAGGGATGAACTATGGCTACACCTTC. Translating it yields CAWSRGLAGMNYGYTF. The chain uses TRBV30 and TRBJ1-2, with TRBD1 as a possible D gene (5 bases). The germline gives CDR1 GTSNPN, CDR2 SVGIG (reference sequence). The CDR3 loop spans 16 amino acids. V was pared by 2 bases and J by 2 bases, with 18 bases between.

The chain joins TRBV5-1 to TRBJ1-2; D is possibly TRBD1 (5 bases). Trimming stripped 4 bases from V and 8 bases from J, with 18 bases between. The CDR3 totals 14 residues. Germline V gene lookup returns CDR1 SGHRS and CDR2 YFSETQ. The CDR3 bases are TGCGCCAGCAGCCTGGACACTGACACTATCGGCTACACCTTC. Its translation: CASSLDTDTIGYTF.

The rearrangement links TRBV6-5 to TRBJ2-5, with D unclear. Germline V lookup: CDR1 MNHEY, CDR2 SVGAGI. CDR3 length: 13 amino acids. The V and J ends lost 4 bases and 5 bases respectively, with 11 bases between them. CDR3 bases: TGTGCCAGCAGTTCGGGCAGCACCGAGACCCAGTACTTC. Its protein is CASSSGSTETQYF.

The chain links TRBV10-1 to TRBJ2-1; TRBD2 aligns across 12 bases. The CDR3 is 15 amino acids. Germline CDR1 and CDR2: WNHNN and SYGVQD (reference sequence). Trimming cost V 5 bases and J 6 bases; bases outside gene matches: 5. The CDR3 reads CASSSLAGGFNEQFF. CDR3 DNA: TGCGCCAGCAGTTCTCTAGCGGGAGGGTTCAATGAGCAGTTCTTC.

The chain has TRBV4-2 and TRBJ2-7; D unclear. CDR1 and CDR2 (germline): LGHNA, YNFKEQ. The germline V and J ends were trimmed by 2 bases and 0 bases, with 8 bases remaining between them. The CDR3 has 14 residues. CDR3 DNA: TGTGCCAGCAGCCAACCTCAGAGCTCCTACGAGCAGTACTTC. This translates into CASSQPQSSYEQYF.

The J gene is TRBJ2-2, the V gene TRBV7-3, with TRBD1 identical over 7 bases. Germline CDR1 SGHTA, CDR2 FQGTGA. The CDR3 has 15 residues. V dropped 6 bases and J dropped 7; count of bases not matched to a gene: 11. The CDR3 sequence: CASSRTGTADGELFF. DNA of the CDR3: TGTGCCAGCAGTCGGACCGGGACAGCGGACGGGGAGCTGTTTTTT.

This clone was seen a handful of times. This sequence joins TRBV13 and TRBJ1-4, with TRBD1 as a possible D gene (6 bases). Trimming removed 2 bases at V and 10 bases at J, with 8 bases between. This CDR3 spans 12 amino acids. Per the germline V gene, CDR1 is PRHDT and CDR2 is FYEKMQ (reference sequence). The CDR3 loop reads CASSLLGGKLFF. The CDR3 coding sequence is TGTGCCAGCAGCTTACTAGGGGGAAAACTGTTTTTT.

This clone was counted only a few times. J is TRBJ1-2 and V is TRBV7-9, with D possibly TRBD1 on 5 matching bases. Trimming took off 5 bases at V and 4 bases at J, with 20 bases between the two ends. Per germline, CDR1 SEHNR and CDR2 FQNEAQ (reference sequence). CDR3 size: 16 residues. The DNA for the CDR3 is TGTGCCAGCAGCCGGGCGGTATCAGGGAAGCCCTATGGCTACACCTTC. Protein product: CASSRAVSGKPYGYTF.

Here the CDR3 DNA reads TGTGCCAGCACTGCGGGAGGCTCCTACAATGAGCAGTTCTTC. Translated, it gives CASTAGGSYNEQFF. J is TRBJ2-1 and V is TRBV6-1; 8 nucleotides line up with TRBD2. Germline CDR1 MNHNS, CDR2 SASEGT. The CDR3 is 14 amino acids. Trimming removed 7 bases from V and 0 bases from J; junction bases left unmatched: 2.

This sequence joins TRBV5-1 and TRBJ2-1; D might be TRBD1 (5 bases). The germline V gene has CDR1 SGHRS and CDR2 YFSETQ. The V gene lost 2 bases and the J gene lost 7 bases, with 19 bases spanning the gap. The CDR3 length is 16 residues. The CDR3, as DNA: TGCGCCAGCAGCTTCCGGGCAGGGAACCCCAAGAATGAGCAGTTCTTC. It yields the protein CASSFRAGNPKNEQFF.